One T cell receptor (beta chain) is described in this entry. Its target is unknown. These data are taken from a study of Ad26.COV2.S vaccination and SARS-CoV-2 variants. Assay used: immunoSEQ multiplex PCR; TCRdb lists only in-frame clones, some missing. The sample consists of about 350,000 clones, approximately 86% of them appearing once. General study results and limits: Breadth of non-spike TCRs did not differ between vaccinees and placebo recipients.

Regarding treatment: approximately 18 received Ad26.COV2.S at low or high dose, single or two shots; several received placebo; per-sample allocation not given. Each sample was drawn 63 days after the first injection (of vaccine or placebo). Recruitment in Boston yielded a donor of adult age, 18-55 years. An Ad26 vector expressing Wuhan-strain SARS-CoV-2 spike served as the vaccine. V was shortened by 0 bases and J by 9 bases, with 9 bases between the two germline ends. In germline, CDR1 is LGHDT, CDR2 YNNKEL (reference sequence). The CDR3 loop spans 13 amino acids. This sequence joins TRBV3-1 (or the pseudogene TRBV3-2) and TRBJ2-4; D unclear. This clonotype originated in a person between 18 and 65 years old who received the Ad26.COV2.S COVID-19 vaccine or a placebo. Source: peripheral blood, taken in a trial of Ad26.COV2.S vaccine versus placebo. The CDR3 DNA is TGTGCCAGCAGCCAAGAAGGAGTTGGCATTCAGTACTTC. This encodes CASSQEGVGIQYF.